Below, 27 T cell receptor beta chains from the same sample are listed, as sequenced in a study of blood T cell repertoires in COVID-19. Generated by immunoSEQ multiplex PCR, the TCRdb table keeps only in-frame clones and is missing some. The sample records approximately 100,000 clones, approximately 86% being singletons. The sequenced sample consisted of PBMCs or T cells enriched from blood (not recorded which). The receptors originated from a woman aged 45-65 years who had recovered from COVID-19.

The chain combines TRBV5-4 with TRBJ1-2; tentatively, D is TRBD1 (5 bases). Germline V gene data show CDR1 as SGHNT and CDR2 as YYREEE (reference sequence). CDR3 length: 17 residues. The V end lost 4 bases, the J end lost 4 bases, and 23 bases lay between the germline ends. CDR3 bases: TGTGCCAGCAGCCCCCACCCGGGCGGGGGTGTTCGCTATGGCTACACCTTC. Translating gives CASSPHPGGGVRYGYTF. Supplemented by reference TRBV5-4 and TRBJ1-2, the full variable domain reads ETGVTQSPTHLIKTRGQQVTLRCSSQSGHNTVSWYQQALGQGPQFIFQYYREEENGRGNFPPRFSGLQFPNYSSELNVNALELDDSALYLCASSPHPGGGVRYGYTFGSGTRLTVV.

This clone was seen many times. V gene TRBV7-9 combines with J gene TRBJ2-1; unclear D gene. This CDR3 has 13 amino acids. V was shortened by 0 bases and J by 9 bases, with 9 bases between the two germline ends. Germline-derived CDR1 and CDR2 are SEHNR and FQNEAQ (reference sequence). CDR3 DNA: TGTGCCAGCAGCTTAGCGAGCGCCCCTGAGCAGTTCTTC. Protein sequence: CASSLASAPEQFF.

The gene calls are TRBV5-5 and TRBJ2-7; D gene ambiguous. The V gene's germline CDR1 is SGHKS and CDR2 YYEKEE (reference sequence). The CDR3 extends over 15 amino acids. V lost 0 bases to trimming and J lost 2 bases, with 12 bases between them. The CDR3 spells CASSLEAVATYEQYF. In nucleotides, the CDR3 is TGTGCCAGCAGCTTGGAGGCAGTAGCAACCTACGAGCAGTACTTC.

This rearrangement joins TRBV7-9 to TRBJ2-7; D gene unclear. The CDR3 is 11 residues long. V was trimmed by 5 bases and J by 3 bases, leaving 5 bases between them. Germline CDR1 is SEHNR and CDR2 is FQNEAQ (reference sequence). In nucleotides, the CDR3 is TGTGCCAGCAGCCCCCTCTACGAGCAGTACTTC. It yields the protein CASSPLYEQYF.

V gene TRBV25-1 combines with J gene TRBJ1-2, with a weak D call TRBD1 (6 bases). The V end lost 5 bases, the J end lost 4 bases, and 11 bases lay between the germline ends. The germline CDR1 and CDR2 sequences are MGHDK and SYGVNS. The CDR3 is 13 amino acids. In nucleotides, the CDR3 is TGTGCCAGCAGTCTAGGACAGACCTATGGCTACACCTTC. It translates to CASSLGQTYGYTF.

This clone occurred a few times. The J gene is TRBJ1-6, the V gene TRBV19; D perhaps matches TRBD1 (6 bases). V was pared by 6 bases and J by 2 bases, with 11 bases between. Germline lookup yields CDR1 LNHDA and CDR2 SQIVND (reference sequence). This CDR3 spans 15 amino acids. The CDR3 protein is CASRRDTAYNSPLHF. The CDR3 DNA is TGTGCCAGTAGACGGGACACAGCCTATAATTCACCCCTCCACTTT.

The chain links TRBV28 to TRBJ2-5; 7 bases align to TRBD1. Germline values: CDR1 MDHEN, CDR2 SYDVKM. The CDR3 loop spans 13 amino acids. The junction had 6 bases not matched to a gene; V was cut back by 7 bases and J by 4 bases. CDR3 nucleotide sequence: TGTGCCAGCACCCCAGGGGGACGAGAGACCCAGTACTTC. Translated: CASTPGGRETQYF.

The chain employs TRBV18 and TRBJ2-1; TRBD1 aligns across 9 bases. This CDR3 has 16 residues. Trimming cost V 4 bases and J 5 bases; bases outside gene matches: 9. The germline gives CDR1 KGHSH, CDR2 LQKENI. CDR3 in DNA: TGTGCCAGCTCACAGACGGGGGGACAGGGAGACAATGAGCAGTTCTTC. Translating it yields CASSQTGGQGDNEQFF.

CDR3 nucleotide sequence: TGTGCCAGCAGCCGATCGTCCGGGACAGGGACCTACGAGCAGTACTTC. Residues: CASSRSSGTGTYEQYF. This chain joins TRBV5-6 and TRBJ2-7; TRBD1 matches at 9 bases. Germline V gene data show CDR1 as SGHDT and CDR2 as YYEEEE. The CDR3 loop spans 16 amino acids. Trimming at V came to 4 bases and at J to 2 bases, leaving 10 bases not matched to a gene.

The rearrangement links TRBV19 to TRBJ1-2; 8 bases align to TRBD1. V gave up 3 bases and J gave up 7 bases; unmatched junction bases: 7. Germline assignment: CDR1 LNHDA and CDR2 SQIVND (reference sequence). The CDR3 is 14 residues long. CDR3 amino acids: CASSMGTGHFGYTF. The CDR3 region has the DNA TGTGCCAGTAGTATGGGGACAGGCCACTTTGGCTACACCTTC.

V gene TRBV3-1 (or the pseudogene TRBV3-2) combines with J gene TRBJ2-3, with TRBD1 identical over 9 bases. This CDR3 contains 15 residues. The V gene end was trimmed by 4 bases and the J gene end by 2 bases; junction bases not matched to a gene: 4. Germline V gives CDR1 LGHDT, CDR2 YNNKEL (reference sequence). CDR3 in amino acids: CASSLRDRVTDTQYF. The CDR3 DNA sequence: TGTGCCAGCAGCCTCCGGGACAGGGTCACAGATACGCAGTATTTT.

The genes are TRBV5-1 and TRBJ2-1, with D perhaps TRBD1 (6 bases). This CDR3 has 15 residues. In germline, CDR1 is SGHRS, CDR2 YFSETQ. Between the trimmed V and J ends, which lost 4 bases and 6 bases, there was a span of 17 bases. The CDR3 region is CASSPALGGPNEQFF. The CDR3 DNA reads as TGCGCCAGCAGCCCGGCCTTAGGGGGACCCAATGAGCAGTTCTTC.

The rearrangement links TRBV2 to TRBJ1-1; D might be TRBD1 (5 bases). Germline lookup yields CDR1 SNHLY and CDR2 FYNNEI. CDR3 size: 14 residues. V was clipped by 5 bases and J by 3 bases, with 13 bases between them. Here the CDR3 DNA reads TGTGCCAGCAGTTCGACAGCCACTTACACTGAAGCTTTCTTT. Translated, it gives CASSSTATYTEAFF.

The chain uses TRBV7-9 and TRBJ1-1; no clear D. The CDR3 spans 14 residues. With 1 base removed from V and 4 bases from J, the gap between germline ends came to 10 bases. Germline lookup yields CDR1 SEHNR and CDR2 FQNEAQ (reference sequence). CDR3 sequence reads: CASSLGSAATEAFF. The DNA of the CDR3 is TGTGCCAGCAGCTTAGGAAGCGCCGCCACTGAAGCTTTCTTT. Full variable domain (rest looked up from reference TRBV7-9 and TRBJ1-1): DTGVSQNPRHKITKRGQNVTFRCDPISEHNRLYWYRQTLGQGPEFLTYFQNEAQLEKSRLLSDRFSAERPKGSFSTLEIQRTEQGDSAMYLCASSLGSAATEAFFGQGTRLTVV.

The V call is TRBV2, the J call TRBJ1-2, with TRBD1 identical over 7 bases. V lost 1 base, J lost 7 bases, and 9 bases stayed unmatched. This CDR3 comprises 15 residues. Germline CDR1 is SNHLY and CDR2 is FYNNEI. The CDR3: CASSEVGGAPSGYTF. The CDR3, as DNA: TGTGCCAGCAGTGAAGTAGGGGGCGCACCGAGTGGCTACACCTTC.

This sequence joins TRBV28 and TRBJ2-7; D possibly corresponds to TRBD2 (5 bases). The CDR3 is 15 residues long. V gave up 2 bases and J gave up 6 bases, with 17 bases separating them. Germline CDR1 and CDR2: MDHEN and SYDVKM. CDR3 sequence (DNA): TGTGCCAGCAGTTTAGAGGAAGCGGCGGTGGGCGAGCAGTACTTC. Amino acids: CASSLEEAAVGEQYF.

The gene calls are TRBV7-6 and TRBJ2-7; D possibly corresponds to TRBD2 (6 bases). With 5 bases removed from V and 1 base from J, the gap between germline ends came to 24 bases. The CDR3 covers 18 residues. Germline CDR1 is SGHVS and CDR2 is FNYEAQ. The DNA of the CDR3 is TGTGCCAGCAGCCCCACCTTCCCCGGGGGTTCCATTTCCTACGAGCAGTACTTC. Encoded protein: CASSPTFPGGSISYEQYF.

The chain is built from TRBV27 and TRBJ2-7; D might be TRBD2 (5 bases). The germline gives CDR1 MNHEY, CDR2 SMNVEV (reference sequence). The V and J ends lost 4 bases and 2 bases respectively, with 18 bases between them. This CDR3 is 16 amino acids long. This chain's CDR3 is CASSSPRVGVPYEQYF. CDR3 in DNA: TGTGCCAGCAGTTCCCCGCGGGTCGGTGTACCCTACGAGCAGTACTTC.

The V call is TRBV7-9, the J call TRBJ1-4; D not certain. There are 15 residues in the CDR3. V lost 4 bases, J lost 6 bases, and 15 bases lay in between. Germline values: CDR1 SEHNR, CDR2 FQNEAQ (reference sequence). CDR3 protein: CASSSRRALDEKLFF. The CDR3 DNA follows: TGTGCCAGCAGCTCCCGGCGGGCGTTGGATGAAAAACTGTTTTTT.

V gene TRBV28 combines with J gene TRBJ1-4, with 9 bases that match TRBD1. This CDR3 spans 14 amino acids. Germline CDR1 reads MDHEN; CDR2 reads SYDVKM. V lost 6 bases to trimming and J lost 7 bases; unmatched junction nucleotides: 6. In DNA form, the CDR3 reads TGTGCCAGCAGCAATTCGGACAGGGGTGAAAAACTGTTTTTT. Translation gives CASSNSDRGEKLFF. The complete variable domain, with remaining parts taken from reference TRBV28 and TRBJ1-4, reads DVKVTQSSRYLVKRTGEKVFLECVQDMDHENMFWYRQDPGLGLRLIYFSYDVKMKEKGDIPEGYSVSREKKERFSLILESASTNQTSMYLCASSNSDRGEKLFFGSGTQLSVL.

J is TRBJ1-3 and V is TRBV3-1 (or the pseudogene TRBV3-2), with TRBD1 identical over 8 bases. This CDR3 is 14 amino acids long. The germline gives CDR1 LGHDT, CDR2 YNNKEL (reference sequence). Trimming cost V 4 bases and J 1 base; bases outside gene matches: 0. The DNA for the CDR3 is TGTGCCAGCAGCCGACAGGGGTCTGGAAACACCATATATTTT. Protein product: CASSRQGSGNTIYF.

The chain couples TRBV7-9 to TRBJ1-5; possibly TRBD1 for D (5 bases). V shed 0 bases and J shed 2 bases, with 8 bases lying between them. This CDR3 has 15 amino acids. CDR1 is SEHNR and CDR2 is FQNEAQ in the germline V gene (reference sequence). CDR3 bases: TGTGCCAGCAGCTTAGCGGGGCAAGGCAATCAGCCCCAGCATTTT. It yields the protein CASSLAGQGNQPQHF.

This clone was seen a single time. The chain employs TRBV2 and TRBJ2-7, with D perhaps TRBD1 (6 bases). Deletions cut 3 bases from V and 4 bases from J, with 10 bases between. The CDR3 has 13 residues. The germline gives CDR1 SNHLY, CDR2 FYNNEI. The CDR3 DNA follows: TGTGCCAGCAGTGACCAGGGGACGTACGAGCAGTACTTC. The encoded protein is CASSDQGTYEQYF.

The chain employs TRBV5-1 and TRBJ1-2; perhaps TRBD1 as D (5 bases). The germline gives CDR1 SGHRS, CDR2 YFSETQ. Trimming took off 2 bases at V and 8 bases at J, with 19 bases between the two ends. The CDR3 runs to 15 residues. The CDR3 spells CASSFVLGQEGGYTF. The CDR3 DNA reads as TGCGCCAGCAGCTTCGTATTGGGGCAGGAGGGCGGCTACACCTTC. The full variable domain, rest sourced from reference TRBV5-1 and TRBJ1-2, is KAGVTQTPRYLIKTRGQQVTLSCSPISGHRSVSWYQQTPGQGLQFLFEYFSETQRNKGNFPGRFSGRQFSNSRSEMNVSTLELGDSALYLCASSFVLGQEGGYTFGSGTRLTVV.

The chain is built from TRBV27 and TRBJ1-5; 8 nucleotides line up with TRBD1. The CDR3 extends over 14 amino acids. Looked up from germline, CDR1 is MNHEY and CDR2 is SMNVEV (reference sequence). The V segment lost 6 bases and the J segment 10 bases; nucleotides outside the gene matches: 11. CDR3 loop: CASRLTGATHPQHF. CDR3 in DNA: TGTGCCAGCAGGTTGACAGGGGCCACCCACCCCCAGCATTTT.

This chain connects TRBV6-4 to TRBJ1-1; D remains unclear. The V end lost 0 bases, the J end lost 1 base, and 6 bases lay between the germline ends. Per germline, CDR1 MRHNA and CDR2 SNTAGT. The CDR3 loop spans 14 amino acids. Here the CDR3 reads CASSDSSRNTEAFF. CDR3 nucleotides: TGTGCCAGCAGTGACTCGTCTAGGAACACTGAAGCTTTCTTT.

Only a few counts were recorded for this clone. V and J are TRBV9 and TRBJ2-7; possible D gene TRBD2, 6 bases. Germline CDR1 SGDLS, CDR2 YYNGEE. The length of the CDR3 is 15 residues. The V gene lost 0 bases and the J gene lost 6 bases, with 16 bases spanning the gap. CDR3 nucleotide sequence: TGTGCCAGCAGCGTAGACGGGAGCGCTCTCCGCGAGCAGTACTTC. This translates into CASSVDGSALREQYF.